This TCR beta chain originates from a study of patients with pleural tuberculosis. After removal of 10 bases from V and 2 bases from J, the junction contained 3 bases not matched to a gene. This CDR3 has 13 residues. Germline V gene sequence: CDR1 SGHAT, CDR2 FQDESV (reference sequence). This clonotype has more than one count but fewer than ten. TCRdb re-derived calls from the reads in MiXCR, one entry per CDR3 protein. The data hold about 50,000 distinct CDR3 sequences, with approximately 7.9% observed a single time. The rearrangement links TRBV11-1 to TRBJ2-1; 9 bases match TRBD2. This TCR was sampled from a human donor with pleural tuberculosis. The CDR3 coding sequence is TGTGCCACTAAGCGGGAGGCCTACAATGAGCAGTTCTTC. The encoded protein is CATKREAYNEQFF.